This record looks at one T cell receptor (beta chain) sequence and its context. These data come from a study of T cell changes during pregnancy in multiple sclerosis. The CDR3 spans 16 residues. With 3 bases removed from V and 4 bases from J, the gap between germline ends came to 18 bases. CDR1 MNHNS and CDR2 SASEGT come from the germline V gene. Clones were sequenced by immunoSEQ multiplex PCR, and TCRdb holds only the in-frame ones, with some missing. The sample contains 30,000 to 40,000 clones, approximately 90% of which appear only once. The material was CD4+ T cells from peripheral blood mononuclear cells, obtained in the third trimester of pregnancy. The J gene is TRBJ2-5, the V gene TRBV6-1; the D gene is possibly TRBD2 (7 bases). The receptor was derived from a female donor in good health, enrolled as a control in a pregnancy study. CDR3 sequence: CASSEGGAVGLETQYF. The CDR3, as DNA: TGTGCCAGCAGTGAGGGGGGGGCAGTCGGTTTAGAGACCCAGTACTTC.